One and the same sample provided the 21 T cell receptor beta chains below, sequenced in a study of T cell responses to AZD1222 COVID-19 vaccine. The protocol was immunoSEQ multiplex PCR, while the TCRdb copy is restricted to in-frame clones and leaves out a portion. The sample includes roughly 150,000 clones, 80% to 90% seen only once; the top ten take just under 7%. This sample comprised peripheral blood, obtained after recovery from COVID-19. Source of these receptors: an adult who had recovered from COVID-19.

This chain links TRBV27 with TRBJ2-2; unclear D gene. Trimming removed 4 bases from V and 1 base from J, with 7 bases in between. Germline-derived CDR1 and CDR2 are MNHEY and SMNVEV (reference sequence). The CDR3 is made up of 14 amino acids. This CDR3 is CASSSDQNTGELFF. CDR3 bases: TGTGCCAGCAGTTCGGACCAGAACACCGGGGAGCTGTTTTTT.

The V and J genes are TRBV18 and TRBJ2-6; 9 bases map to TRBD1. The CDR3 runs 18 residues. With 6 bases clipped from V and 0 bases from J, the junction kept 9 bases outside the gene matches. Germline V gene data show CDR1 as KGHSH and CDR2 as LQKENI. The CDR3 region is CASSPRTGVSSGANVLTF. In DNA form, the CDR3 reads TGTGCCAGCTCTCCCCGGACAGGGGTTAGCTCTGGGGCCAACGTCCTGACTTTC.

The rearrangement joins TRBV2 to TRBJ1-3; TRBD1 matches 10 bases. This CDR3 is built from 14 residues. The V gene end was trimmed by 6 bases and the J gene end by 4 bases; junction bases not matched to a gene: 3. CDR1 and CDR2 from the germline V gene are SNHLY and FYNNEI. CDR3 region: CASRETGGGNTIYF. The CDR3 DNA is TGTGCCAGCAGGGAGACAGGGGGCGGAAACACCATATATTTT.

The rearrangement links TRBV9 to TRBJ2-3; no firm D call. V dropped 0 bases and J dropped 1 base, with 6 bases sitting between them. CDR1 SGDLS and CDR2 YYNGEE come from the germline V gene. This CDR3 spans 14 amino acids. CDR3 sequence (DNA): TGTGCCAGCAGCGTAGAGTCCCGCACAGATACGCAGTATTTT. This codes for CASSVESRTDTQYF.

This chain connects TRBV18 to TRBJ2-7, with 9 bases fitting TRBD2. The CDR3 is made up of 15 amino acids. CDR1 is KGHSH and CDR2 is LQKENI in the germline V gene. With V trimmed by 2 bases and J by 6 bases, 8 bases remained unmatched. The CDR3 sequence is CASSPGLAGSGEQYF. CDR3 sequence (DNA): TGTGCCAGCTCACCAGGGCTAGCGGGGAGCGGCGAGCAGTACTTC.

This chain links TRBV7-9 with TRBJ1-6; no reliable D call. Per germline, CDR1 SEHNR and CDR2 FQNEAQ (reference sequence). CDR3 length: 14 residues. The V end lost 3 bases, the J end lost 6 bases, and 9 bases lay between the germline ends. The CDR3 DNA sequence: TGTGCCAGCAGCTTCTCCGGAGCTAATTCACCCCTCCACTTT. As protein: CASSFSGANSPLHF.

V usage is TRBV4-2 and J usage is TRBJ2-5; 8 bases agree with TRBD2. Germline trimming cut 4 bases from V and 4 bases from J; bases unmatched to any gene: 14. CDR1 is LGHNA, CDR2 YNFKEQ, per germline. The CDR3 runs 17 residues. The CDR3 DNA is TGTGCCAGCAGCCCAACACCCTCCGCGGGGGGCGGAGAGACCCAGTACTTC. Protein: CASSPTPSAGGGETQYF.

The chain couples TRBV28 to TRBJ2-7; D might be TRBD1 (6 bases). V was clipped by 6 bases and J by 2 bases, with 17 bases between them. Germline loops: CDR1 MDHEN, CDR2 SYDVKM. The CDR3 spans 15 residues. Here the CDR3 reads CASSPPTTGTYEQYF. The CDR3 DNA is TGTGCCAGCAGCCCACCAACGACAGGCACCTACGAGCAGTACTTC.

This clone was detected a few times. V is TRBV27 and J is TRBJ1-2; 9 bases match TRBD1. The CDR3 has 13 residues. With V trimmed by 5 bases and J by 8 bases, 6 bases remained unmatched. The germline CDR1 and CDR2 sequences are MNHEY and SMNVEV (reference sequence). Written as DNA, the CDR3 is TGTGCCAGCAGTGCCGGGACAGGGATCGGCTACACCTTC. It yields the protein CASSAGTGIGYTF.

The chain carries TRBV2 and TRBJ1-1; D is possibly TRBD1 (5 bases). With 8 bases removed from V and 5 bases from J, the gap between germline ends came to 15 bases. Germline assignment: CDR1 SNHLY and CDR2 FYNNEI. There are 13 residues in the CDR3. The CDR3 coding sequence is TGTGCCAGCGTTACTCCCAGGGTTACTGAAGCTTTCTTT. Its protein product is CASVTPRVTEAFF.

Concerning this clone itself: An end of the junction differs from the germline gene, which may be a read error. The chain joins TRBV28 to TRBJ1-5; D is uncertain. The CDR3 contains 12 residues. Germline V CDR1 and CDR2: MDHEN, SYDVKM. CDR3 DNA sequence: TGTGCCAGCAGGGTAATGGATCAGGCCCAGCATTTT. Translation: CASRVMDQAQHF.

The V call is TRBV5-6, the J call TRBJ1-1, with D unclear. Germline V gene lookup returns CDR1 SGHDT and CDR2 YYEEEE. Trimming stripped 0 bases from V and 1 base from J, with 7 bases between. This CDR3 is 14 amino acids long. The CDR3 DNA reads TGTGCCAGCAGCTTGGGGGCAGAGAACACTGAAGCTTTCTTT. It encodes CASSLGAENTEAFF.

V and J are TRBV9 and TRBJ1-2; TRBD1 aligns across 8 bases. Germline lookup yields CDR1 SGDLS and CDR2 YYNGEE. CDR3 length: 15 residues. J was trimmed by 3 bases and V by 4 bases; bases with no gene match: 8. Written as DNA, the CDR3 is TGTGCCAGCAGCATTTTCCAACAGGGGGACTATGGCTACACCTTC. Protein: CASSIFQQGDYGYTF.

The CDR3, as DNA: TGTGCCAGCCGGGACAGAGAAAGAGGCTACACCTTC. It codes for CASRDRERGYTF. This rearrangement joins TRBV2 to TRBJ1-2, with 7 bases identical to TRBD1. Trimming removed 8 bases from V and 8 bases from J; junction bases left unmatched: 8. This CDR3 is built from 12 residues. The germline CDR1 and CDR2 sequences are SNHLY and FYNNEI.

The chain recombines TRBV18 with TRBJ1-3; D is uncertain. V gave up 3 bases and J gave up 8 bases, with 14 bases separating them. The CDR3 is 14 amino acids. Germline V lookup: CDR1 KGHSH, CDR2 LQKENI. CDR3: CASSPQASRDTIYF. The CDR3 DNA is TGTGCCAGCTCACCCCAGGCGAGTAGAGACACCATATATTTT.

The V call is TRBV5-1, the J call TRBJ1-1; D unclear. The CDR3 sequence is 14 residues long. V shed 0 bases and J shed 0 bases, with 6 bases lying between them. Germline values: CDR1 SGHRS, CDR2 YFSETQ. CDR3 loop: CASSLARVNTEAFF. The CDR3 DNA sequence: TGCGCCAGCAGCTTGGCCCGAGTGAACACTGAAGCTTTCTTT.

The rearrangement links TRBV18 to TRBJ1-1; D gene uncertain. The V end was cut by 7 bases, the J end by 1 base, with 10 bases between. The CDR3 length is 13 residues. CDR1 is KGHSH and CDR2 is LQKENI in the germline V gene. CDR3: CASCWTENTEAFF. CDR3 bases: TGTGCCAGCTGTTGGACTGAGAACACTGAAGCTTTCTTT.

In this sample, this clone turned up once. The gene calls are TRBV7-2 and TRBJ1-1, with a possible D match to TRBD1 (5 bases). Looked up from germline, CDR1 is SGHTA and CDR2 is FQGNSA. Trimming took off 1 base at V and 5 bases at J, with 8 bases between the two ends. The CDR3 has 13 residues. CDR3 in amino acids: CASSLVGATEAFF. In DNA form, the CDR3 reads TGTGCCAGCAGCTTAGTCGGGGCGACTGAAGCTTTCTTT.

This chain uses TRBV3-1 (or the pseudogene TRBV3-2) with TRBJ1-2; perhaps TRBD1 as D (5 bases). Germline-derived CDR1 and CDR2 are LGHDT and YNNKEL (reference sequence). This CDR3 spans 13 amino acids. Trimming left V 4 bases short and J 6 bases short, with 12 bases between. DNA of the CDR3: TGTGCCAGCAGCCGAGGCGGGGGGGATGGCTACACCTTC. Translated: CASSRGGGDGYTF.

This clone was counted ten times or more. The chain is built from TRBV6-2 or TRBV6-3 and TRBJ1-1; D remains unclear. V lost 2 bases to trimming and J lost 3 bases, with 7 bases between them. CDR3 length: 13 amino acids. Germline lookup yields CDR1 MNHEY and CDR2 SVGEGT. CDR3 sequence reads: CASSYVRDTEAFF. CDR3 bases: TGTGCCAGCAGTTACGTACGGGACACTGAAGCTTTCTTT.

The chain is built from TRBV5-6 and TRBJ2-7; 9 bases are a match to TRBD1. Germline CDR1 is SGHDT and CDR2 is YYEEEE. V lost 0 bases, J lost 3 bases, and 10 bases stayed unmatched. This CDR3 region has 17 residues. CDR3 nucleotide sequence: TGTGCCAGCAGCTTGGGTACCTACAGGGGGCGCAGCTACGAGCAGTACTTC. Its translation: CASSLGTYRGRSYEQYF.